Given below is one TCR beta chain in context. Its antigen is currently not known. Base-call qualities are not available, and no considerably larger clone is one nucleotide away. In Seattle, one collaborating source enrolled patients while the infection was active and tracked those patients longitudinally over the course of disease. Each collaborating institution followed its own protocols to collect whole blood in K2EDTA tubes. For TCRbeta analysis, collaborators shipped samples as frozen whole blood, isolated PBMCs, or DNA extracted from either of those sample types. The entry originates in a study of blood T cell repertoires in COVID-19 (dated by TCRdb to 2018 to 2021). About the full investigation: Collaborator samples came from the United States, Italy and Spain and covered acute and convalescent phases of COVID-19. The prospective study material was composed of cDNA or gDNA derived from T cells, B-cell-depleted T cells, or PBMCs. Subjects who had been exposed to COVID-19, were actively infected with it, or had recovered from it provided the deeply sampled blood TCRbeta repertoires that made up the dataset. A freely available public database, intended as a resource for researchers studying the immune response to SARS-CoV-2, is where the repertoires were released. The samples were drawn from two sources: the first 160 participants of the ongoing ImmuneRACE study, and about 1,300 subjects contributed by 6 global collaborators. The sample metadata nearly always contained a de-identified subject ID, COVID-19 status, age in years and sex. Where HLA class I and class II types were available, the types were taken from metadata supplied by the sample provider, not from assay-based typing.

General study outcomes and caveats: How much clinical and demographic metadata was included differed by source and by participant, and the metadata was provided uncurated.

Trimming takes 3 bases from V and 2 bases from J, and the germline ends sit 11 bases apart. Inclusive of the bounding cysteine and phenylalanine, the CDR3 is 15 residues long. Of all the DNA, just the CDR3 is kept, 45 bases in frame from base 1. Reading the germline V gene gives CDR1 SGHTS and CDR2 YDEGEE. TCRbeta CDR3 regions were amplified from genomic DNA using the immunoSEQ Assay, a bias-controlled multiplex PCR. From the authors' description of their analysis: Within the assay, amplification of reference gene primers was used to estimate how many nucleated cells each sample contained. Sequence reads were collapsed and filtered to measure the absolute abundance of every unique TCRbeta CDR3 rearrangement. For each sample, productive Simpson clonality was calculated as the square root of Simpson's diversity index across productive rearrangements. TCRdb provides this immuneACCESS table in a form limited to in-frame rearrangements. Some clones are lacking; in checked studies, under half of them reflect an unresolved V gene, and why the rest are absent is not known. The V and J calls and clone size are taken from that table; D and trimming were inferred from the DNA. In this sample the table shows 100,000 or so clones, over 85% of which occur a single time. Around 1.9% of the sample belongs to the ten largest clones.

Sequencing was done on a sample of peripheral blood. This TCR came from a woman in her forties or fifties with COVID-19, enrolled during active disease. The chain is assembled from TRBV5-8 and TRBJ1-4; the D segment could be TRBD1, given 5 matching bases. CDR3 sequence: CASSYPGLTNEKLFF. The sequenced DNA is TGTGCCAGCAGCTACCCGGGACTTACTAATGAAAAACTGTTTTTT.